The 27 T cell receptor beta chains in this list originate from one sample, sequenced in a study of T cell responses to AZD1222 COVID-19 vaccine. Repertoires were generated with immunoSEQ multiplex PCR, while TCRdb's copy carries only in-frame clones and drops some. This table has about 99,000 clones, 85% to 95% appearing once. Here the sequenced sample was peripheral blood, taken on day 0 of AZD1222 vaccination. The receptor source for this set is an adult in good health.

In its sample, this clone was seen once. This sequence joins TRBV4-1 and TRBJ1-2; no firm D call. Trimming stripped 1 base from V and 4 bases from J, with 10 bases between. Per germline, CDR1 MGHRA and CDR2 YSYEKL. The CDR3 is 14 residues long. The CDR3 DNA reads TGCGCCAGCAGCCAAGGCGCAGCTGCCTATGGCTACACCTTC. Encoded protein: CASSQGAAAYGYTF.

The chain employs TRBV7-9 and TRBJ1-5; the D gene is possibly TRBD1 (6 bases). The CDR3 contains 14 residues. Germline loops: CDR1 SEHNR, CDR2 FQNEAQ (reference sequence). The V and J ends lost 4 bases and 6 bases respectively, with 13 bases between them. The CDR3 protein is CASSSQTGSQPQHF. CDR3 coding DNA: TGTGCCAGCAGCTCTCAGACAGGCAGTCAGCCCCAGCATTTT.

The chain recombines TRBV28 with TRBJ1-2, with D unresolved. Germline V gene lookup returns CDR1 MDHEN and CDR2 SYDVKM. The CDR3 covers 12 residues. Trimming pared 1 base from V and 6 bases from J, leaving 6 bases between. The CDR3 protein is CASSLYEHGYTF. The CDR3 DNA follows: TGTGCCAGCAGTTTATATGAGCATGGCTACACCTTC.

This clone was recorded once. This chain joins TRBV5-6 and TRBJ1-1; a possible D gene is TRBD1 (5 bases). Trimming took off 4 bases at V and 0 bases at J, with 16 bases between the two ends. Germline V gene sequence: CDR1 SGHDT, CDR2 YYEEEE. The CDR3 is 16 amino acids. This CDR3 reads CASSPRLGLLNTEAFF. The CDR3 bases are TGTGCCAGCAGCCCTAGGCTGGGACTCCTGAACACTGAAGCTTTCTTT.

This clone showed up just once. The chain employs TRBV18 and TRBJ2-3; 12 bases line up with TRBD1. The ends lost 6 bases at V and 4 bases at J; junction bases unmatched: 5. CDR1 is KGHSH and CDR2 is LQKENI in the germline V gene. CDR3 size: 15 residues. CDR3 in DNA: TGTGCCAGCTCGCTAGGGACAGGGGGCGCAGATACGCAGTATTTT. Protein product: CASSLGTGGADTQYF.

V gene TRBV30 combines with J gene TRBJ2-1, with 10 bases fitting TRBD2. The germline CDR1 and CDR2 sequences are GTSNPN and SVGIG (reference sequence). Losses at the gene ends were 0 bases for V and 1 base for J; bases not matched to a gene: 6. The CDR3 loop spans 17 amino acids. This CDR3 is CAWSVTRTSGSYNEQFF. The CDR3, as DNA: TGTGCCTGGAGTGTAACTCGGACTAGCGGATCCTACAATGAGCAGTTCTTC.

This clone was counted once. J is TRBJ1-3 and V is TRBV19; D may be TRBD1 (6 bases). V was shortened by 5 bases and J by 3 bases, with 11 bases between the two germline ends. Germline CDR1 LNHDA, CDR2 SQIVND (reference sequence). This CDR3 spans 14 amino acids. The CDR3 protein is CASSLQGSGNTIYF. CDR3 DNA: TGTGCCAGTAGTCTACAGGGAAGTGGAAACACCATATATTTT.

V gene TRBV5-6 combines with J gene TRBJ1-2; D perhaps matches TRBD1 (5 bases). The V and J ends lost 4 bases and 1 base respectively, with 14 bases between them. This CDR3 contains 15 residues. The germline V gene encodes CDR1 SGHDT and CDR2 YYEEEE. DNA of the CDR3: TGTGCCAGCAGCGACCCGACAGTGATTAACTATGGCTACACCTTC. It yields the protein CASSDPTVINYGYTF.

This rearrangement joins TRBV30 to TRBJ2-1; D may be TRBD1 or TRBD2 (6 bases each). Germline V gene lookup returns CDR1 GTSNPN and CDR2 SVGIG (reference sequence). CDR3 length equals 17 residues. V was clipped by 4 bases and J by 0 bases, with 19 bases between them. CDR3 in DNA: TGTGCCTGGAAAGTGGGGGGCCTTAGCGACTCCTACAATGAGCAGTTCTTC. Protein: CAWKVGGLSDSYNEQFF.

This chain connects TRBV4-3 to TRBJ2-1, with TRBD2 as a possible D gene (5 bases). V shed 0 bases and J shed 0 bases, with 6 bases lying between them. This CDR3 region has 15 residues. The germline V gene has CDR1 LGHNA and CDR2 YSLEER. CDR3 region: CASSQDGSSYNEQFF. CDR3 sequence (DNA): TGCGCCAGCAGCCAAGATGGGAGCTCCTACAATGAGCAGTTCTTC.

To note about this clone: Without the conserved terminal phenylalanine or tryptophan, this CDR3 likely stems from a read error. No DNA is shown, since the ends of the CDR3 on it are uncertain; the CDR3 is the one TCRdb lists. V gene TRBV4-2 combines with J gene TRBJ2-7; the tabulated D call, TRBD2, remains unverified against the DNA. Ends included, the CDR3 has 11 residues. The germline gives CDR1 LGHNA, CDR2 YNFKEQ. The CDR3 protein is CASSQESEYVS.

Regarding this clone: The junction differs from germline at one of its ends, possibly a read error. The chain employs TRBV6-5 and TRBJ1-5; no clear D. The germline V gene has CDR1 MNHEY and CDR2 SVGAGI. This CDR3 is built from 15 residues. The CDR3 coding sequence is TGCGCCAGTTCGGGCAGCCTTTATAGCAATCAGCCCCAGCATTTT. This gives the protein CASSGSLYSNQPQHF.

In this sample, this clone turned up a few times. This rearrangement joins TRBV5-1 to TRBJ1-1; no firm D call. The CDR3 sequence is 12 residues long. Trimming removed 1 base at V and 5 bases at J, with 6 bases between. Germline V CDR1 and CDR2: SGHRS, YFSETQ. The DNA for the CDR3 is TGCGCCAGCAGCTTGACGGGTACTGAAGCTTTCTTT. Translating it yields CASSLTGTEAFF.

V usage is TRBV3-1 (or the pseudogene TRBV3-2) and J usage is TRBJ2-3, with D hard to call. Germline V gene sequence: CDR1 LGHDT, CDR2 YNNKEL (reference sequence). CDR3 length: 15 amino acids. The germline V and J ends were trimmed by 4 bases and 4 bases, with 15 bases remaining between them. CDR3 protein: CASSPSAVGSDTQYF. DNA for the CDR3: TGTGCCAGCAGCCCCTCTGCGGTGGGCTCAGATACGCAGTATTTT.

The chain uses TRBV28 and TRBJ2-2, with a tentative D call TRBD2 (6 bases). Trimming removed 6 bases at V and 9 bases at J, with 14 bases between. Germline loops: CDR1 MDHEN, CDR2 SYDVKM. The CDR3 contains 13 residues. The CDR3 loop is CASRVLASRELFF. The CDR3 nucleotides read TGTGCCAGCAGAGTACTAGCTTCCAGGGAGCTGTTTTTT.

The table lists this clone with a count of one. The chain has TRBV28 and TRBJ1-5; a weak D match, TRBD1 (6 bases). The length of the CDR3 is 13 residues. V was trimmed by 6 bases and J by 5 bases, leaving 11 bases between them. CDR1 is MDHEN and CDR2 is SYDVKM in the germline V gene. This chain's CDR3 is CASRGRGHQPQHF. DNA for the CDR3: TGTGCCAGCAGAGGCAGGGGTCATCAGCCCCAGCATTTT.

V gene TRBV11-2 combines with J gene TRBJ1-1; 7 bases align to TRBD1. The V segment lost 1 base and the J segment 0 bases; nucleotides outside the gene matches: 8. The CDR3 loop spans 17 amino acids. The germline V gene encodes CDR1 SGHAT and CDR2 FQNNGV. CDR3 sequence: CASSLGLGQTLNTEAFF. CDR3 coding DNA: TGTGCCAGCAGCTTAGGCCTGGGACAGACCTTGAACACTGAAGCTTTCTTT.

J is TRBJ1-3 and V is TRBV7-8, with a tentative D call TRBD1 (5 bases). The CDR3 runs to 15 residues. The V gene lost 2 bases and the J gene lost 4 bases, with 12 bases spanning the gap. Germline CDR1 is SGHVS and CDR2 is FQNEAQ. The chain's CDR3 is CASSLSQGPGNTIYF. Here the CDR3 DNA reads TGTGCCAGCAGCTTAAGTCAGGGTCCCGGAAACACCATATATTTT.

CDR3 nucleotide sequence: TGTGCCAGCAGCGGACAAATTACCGGGGAGCTGTTTTTT. This codes for CASSGQITGELFF. This sequence joins TRBV9 and TRBJ2-2; D is undetermined. The V gene lost 3 bases and the J gene lost 5 bases, with 8 bases spanning the gap. The germline gives CDR1 SGDLS, CDR2 YYNGEE. This CDR3 has 13 amino acids.

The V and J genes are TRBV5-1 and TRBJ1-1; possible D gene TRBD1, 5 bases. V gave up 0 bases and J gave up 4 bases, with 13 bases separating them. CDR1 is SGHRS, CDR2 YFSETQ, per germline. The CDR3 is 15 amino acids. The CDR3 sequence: CASSLEGVESTEAFF. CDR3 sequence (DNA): TGCGCCAGCAGCTTGGAAGGGGTTGAGAGCACTGAAGCTTTCTTT.

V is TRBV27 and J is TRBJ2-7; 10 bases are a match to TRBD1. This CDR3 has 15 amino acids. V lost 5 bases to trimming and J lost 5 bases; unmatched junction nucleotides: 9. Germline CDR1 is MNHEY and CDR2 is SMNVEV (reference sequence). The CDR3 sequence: CASSRDRDRGHEQYF. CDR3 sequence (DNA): TGTGCCAGCAGTCGGGACCGGGACAGGGGCCACGAGCAGTACTTC.

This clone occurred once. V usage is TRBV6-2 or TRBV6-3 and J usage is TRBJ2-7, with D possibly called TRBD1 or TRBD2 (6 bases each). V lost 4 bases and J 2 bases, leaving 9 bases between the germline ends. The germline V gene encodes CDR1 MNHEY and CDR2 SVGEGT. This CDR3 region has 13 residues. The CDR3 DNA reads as TGTGCCAGCAGTTCCGGGGGCCCCTACGAGCAGTACTTC. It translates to CASSSGGPYEQYF.

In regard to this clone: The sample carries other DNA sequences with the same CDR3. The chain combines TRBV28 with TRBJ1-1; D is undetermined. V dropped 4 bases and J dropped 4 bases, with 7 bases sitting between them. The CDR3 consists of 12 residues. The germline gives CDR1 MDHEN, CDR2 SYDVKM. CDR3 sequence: CASSSPATEAFF. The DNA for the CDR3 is TGTGCCAGCAGTTCACCCGCCACTGAAGCTTTCTTT.

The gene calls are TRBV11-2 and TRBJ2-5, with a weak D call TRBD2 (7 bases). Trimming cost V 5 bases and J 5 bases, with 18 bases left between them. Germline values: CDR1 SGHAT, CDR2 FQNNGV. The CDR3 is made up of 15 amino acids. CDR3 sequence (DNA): TGTGCCAGCAGCCCCGGTGGGGGGGGCCGCGAGACCCAGTACTTC. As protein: CASSPGGGGRETQYF.

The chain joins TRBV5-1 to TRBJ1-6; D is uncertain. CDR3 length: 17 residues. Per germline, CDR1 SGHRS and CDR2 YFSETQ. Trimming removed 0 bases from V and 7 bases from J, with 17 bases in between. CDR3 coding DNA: TGCGCCAGCAGCTTGGGAGGCGTGACTGGGTGGAATTCACCCCTCCACTTT. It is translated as CASSLGGVTGWNSPLHF.

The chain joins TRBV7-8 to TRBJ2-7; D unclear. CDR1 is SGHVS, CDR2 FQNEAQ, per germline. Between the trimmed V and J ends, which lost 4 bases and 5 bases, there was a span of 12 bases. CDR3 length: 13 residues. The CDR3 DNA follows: TGTGCCAGCAGCTCACCCCTATTGAACGAGCAGTACTTC. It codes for CASSSPLLNEQYF.

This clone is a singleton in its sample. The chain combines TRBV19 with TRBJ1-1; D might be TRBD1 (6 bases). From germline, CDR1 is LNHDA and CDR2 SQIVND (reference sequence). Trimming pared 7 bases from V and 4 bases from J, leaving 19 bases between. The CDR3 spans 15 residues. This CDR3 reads CASIPRRGARTEAFF. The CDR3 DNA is TGTGCCAGTATCCCCAGGCGGGGGGCGCGCACTGAAGCTTTCTTT.